This T cell receptor beta chain came from a study of CD8 T cells in Susac syndrome. CD8+ and CD4+ T cells taken from blood had their TCR beta sequenced. With random hexamers, about 0.45 to 1 ug RNA was reverse transcribed. TCRdb itself ran the immunoSEQ multiplex PCR reads through MiXCR, one entry per CDR3 protein. The profile shows 140,000 or so distinct CDR3 sequences, approximately 94% of them singletons. The CDR3 is made up of 17 amino acids. CDR1 is KGHDR, CDR2 SFDVKD, per germline. Trimming removed 3 bases from V and 0 bases from J; junction bases left unmatched: 6. Specimen: CD4+ T cells from PBMCs. The clonotype was recovered from a human donor with Susac syndrome. V and J are TRBV24-1 and TRBJ2-1; 8 bases align to TRBD2. The CDR3, as DNA: TGTGCCACCAGTGATCCCCGGGAGGGTAGCTCCTACAATGAGCAGTTCTTC. Its protein product is CATSDPREGSSYNEQFF.